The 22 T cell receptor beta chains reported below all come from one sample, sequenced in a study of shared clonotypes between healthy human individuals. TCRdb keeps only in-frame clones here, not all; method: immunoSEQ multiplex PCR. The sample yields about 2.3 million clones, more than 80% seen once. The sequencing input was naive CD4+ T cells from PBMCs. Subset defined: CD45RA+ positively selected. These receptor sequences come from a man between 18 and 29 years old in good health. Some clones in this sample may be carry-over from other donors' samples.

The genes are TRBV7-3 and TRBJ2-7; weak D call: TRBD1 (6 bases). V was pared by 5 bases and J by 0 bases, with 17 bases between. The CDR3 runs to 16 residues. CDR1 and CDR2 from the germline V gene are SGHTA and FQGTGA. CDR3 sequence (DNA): TGTGCCAGCAGCCGAGGGGGAGCTAGGAGCTCCTACGAGCAGTACTTC. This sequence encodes CASSRGGARSSYEQYF.

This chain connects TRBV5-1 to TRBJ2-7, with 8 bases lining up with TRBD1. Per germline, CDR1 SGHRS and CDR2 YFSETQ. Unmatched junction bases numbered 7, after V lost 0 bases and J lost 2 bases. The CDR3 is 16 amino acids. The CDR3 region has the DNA TGCGCCAGCAGCTTGGAGCGGGCAGGGGGCCCCTACGAGCAGTACTTC. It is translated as CASSLERAGGPYEQYF.

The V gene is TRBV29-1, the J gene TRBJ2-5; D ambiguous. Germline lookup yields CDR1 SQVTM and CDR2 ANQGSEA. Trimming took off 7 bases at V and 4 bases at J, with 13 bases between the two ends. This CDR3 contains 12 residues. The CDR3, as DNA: TGCAGCGCCCGAAGAGCAGGAGAGACCCAGTACTTC. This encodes CSARRAGETQYF.

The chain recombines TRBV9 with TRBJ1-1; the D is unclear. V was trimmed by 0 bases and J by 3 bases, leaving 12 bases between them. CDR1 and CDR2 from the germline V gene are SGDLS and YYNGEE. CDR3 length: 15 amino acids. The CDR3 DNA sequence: TGTGCCAGCAGCGTAGCGGGAAGGCGGGACACTGAAGCTTTCTTT. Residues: CASSVAGRRDTEAFF.

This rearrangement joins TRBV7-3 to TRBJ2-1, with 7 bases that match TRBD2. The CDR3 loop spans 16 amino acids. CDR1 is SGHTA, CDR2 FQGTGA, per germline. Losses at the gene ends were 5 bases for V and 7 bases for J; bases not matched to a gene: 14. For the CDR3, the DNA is TGTGCCAGCAGCCTATGGGGGGGACCGAAAGGAAATGAGCAGTTCTTC. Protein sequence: CASSLWGGPKGNEQFF. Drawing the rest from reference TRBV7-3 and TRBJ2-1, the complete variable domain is GAGVSQTPSNKVTEKGKYVELRCDPISGHTALYWYRQSLGQGPEFLIYFQGTGAADDSGLPNDRFFAVRPEGSVSTLKIQRTERGDSAVYLCASSLWGGPKGNEQFFGPGTRLTVL.

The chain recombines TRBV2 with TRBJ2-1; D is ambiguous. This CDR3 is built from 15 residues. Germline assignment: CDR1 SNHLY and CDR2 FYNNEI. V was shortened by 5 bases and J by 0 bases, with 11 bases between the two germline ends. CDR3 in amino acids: CASSPRYISYNEQFF. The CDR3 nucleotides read TGTGCCAGCAGTCCTCGCTATATCTCCTACAATGAGCAGTTCTTC.

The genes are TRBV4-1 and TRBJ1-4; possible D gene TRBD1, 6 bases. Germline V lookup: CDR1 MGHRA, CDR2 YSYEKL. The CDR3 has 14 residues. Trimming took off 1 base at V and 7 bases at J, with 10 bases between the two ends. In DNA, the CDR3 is TGCGCCAGCAGCCAAGTAGGGGGGAGTGAAAAACTGTTTTTT. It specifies CASSQVGGSEKLFF.

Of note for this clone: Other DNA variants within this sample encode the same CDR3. Here the CDR3 reads CASSLGTVDQPQHF. The CDR3 nucleotides are TGCGCCAGCAGCCTTGGGACTGTCGATCAGCCCCAGCATTTT. This sequence joins TRBV5-1 and TRBJ1-5; a weak D match, TRBD1 (5 bases). The CDR3 spans 14 residues. The ends were cut back, 4 bases at V and 5 bases at J, with 13 bases in the middle. The germline CDR1 and CDR2 sequences are SGHRS and YFSETQ.

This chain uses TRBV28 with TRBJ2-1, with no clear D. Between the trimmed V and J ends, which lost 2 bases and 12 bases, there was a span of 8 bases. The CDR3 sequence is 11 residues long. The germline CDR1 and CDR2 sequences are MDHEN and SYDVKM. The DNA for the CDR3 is TGTGCCAGCAGTTTAGTAACGCCGCAGTTCTTC. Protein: CASSLVTPQFF.

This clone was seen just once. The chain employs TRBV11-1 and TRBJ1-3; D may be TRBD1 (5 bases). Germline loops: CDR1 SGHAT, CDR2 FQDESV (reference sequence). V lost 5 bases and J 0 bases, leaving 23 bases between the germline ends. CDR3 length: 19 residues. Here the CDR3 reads CASSPPSRQGPSSGNTIYF. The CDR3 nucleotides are TGTGCCAGCAGCCCCCCCTCCCGGCAGGGACCCAGCTCTGGAAACACCATATATTTT.

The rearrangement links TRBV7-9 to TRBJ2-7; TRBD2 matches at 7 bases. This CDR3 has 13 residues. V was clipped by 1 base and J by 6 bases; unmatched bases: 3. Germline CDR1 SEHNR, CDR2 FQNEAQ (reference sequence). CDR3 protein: CASSLGGTTEQYF. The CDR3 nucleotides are TGTGCCAGCAGCTTAGGCGGGACTACCGAGCAGTACTTC.

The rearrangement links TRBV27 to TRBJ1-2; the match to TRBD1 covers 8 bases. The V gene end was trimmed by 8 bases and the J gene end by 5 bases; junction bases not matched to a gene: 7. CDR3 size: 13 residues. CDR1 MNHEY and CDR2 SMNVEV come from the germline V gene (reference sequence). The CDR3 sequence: CASWTGIRYGYTF. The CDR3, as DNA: TGTGCCAGCTGGACAGGGATTCGGTATGGCTACACCTTC.

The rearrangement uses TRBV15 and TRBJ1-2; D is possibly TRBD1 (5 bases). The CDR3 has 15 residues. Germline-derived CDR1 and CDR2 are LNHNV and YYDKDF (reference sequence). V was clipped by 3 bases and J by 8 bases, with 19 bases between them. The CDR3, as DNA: TGTGCCACCAGCAGGTCAGCTGCAGGGTTTTTAGGCTACACCTTC. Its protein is CATSRSAAGFLGYTF.

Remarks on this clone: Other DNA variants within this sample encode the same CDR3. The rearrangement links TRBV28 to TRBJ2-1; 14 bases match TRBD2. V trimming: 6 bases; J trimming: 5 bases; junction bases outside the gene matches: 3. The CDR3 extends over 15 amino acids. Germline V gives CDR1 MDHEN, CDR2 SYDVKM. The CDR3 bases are TGTGCCAGCAGCAGGGGACTAGCGGGGGACAATGAGCAGTTCTTC. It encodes CASSRGLAGDNEQFF.

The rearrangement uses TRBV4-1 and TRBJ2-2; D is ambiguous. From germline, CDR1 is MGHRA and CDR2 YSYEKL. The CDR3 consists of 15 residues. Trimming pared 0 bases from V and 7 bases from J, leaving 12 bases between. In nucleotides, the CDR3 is TGCGCCAGCAGCCAAGAAGACCGAAGTCGCGGGGAGCTGTTTTTT. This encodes CASSQEDRSRGELFF.

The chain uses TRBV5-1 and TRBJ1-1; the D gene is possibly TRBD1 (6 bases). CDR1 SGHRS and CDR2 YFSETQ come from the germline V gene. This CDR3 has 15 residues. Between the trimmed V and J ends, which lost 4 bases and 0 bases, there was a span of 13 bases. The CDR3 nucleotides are TGCGCCAGCAGCGCACAGGGACCCGTGAACACTGAAGCTTTCTTT. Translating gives CASSAQGPVNTEAFF.

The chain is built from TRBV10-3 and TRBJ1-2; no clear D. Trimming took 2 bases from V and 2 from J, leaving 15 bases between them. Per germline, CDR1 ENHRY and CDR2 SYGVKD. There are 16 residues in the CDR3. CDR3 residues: CAISETRDGNNYGYTF. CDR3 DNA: TGTGCCATCAGTGAGACCCGCGACGGCAACAACTATGGCTACACCTTC.

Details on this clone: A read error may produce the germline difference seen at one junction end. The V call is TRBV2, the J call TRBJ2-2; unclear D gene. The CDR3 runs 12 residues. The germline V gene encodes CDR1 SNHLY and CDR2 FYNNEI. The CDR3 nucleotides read TGTGCCAGTCAAGGGAACGCCGGGGAGCTGTTTTTT. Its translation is CASQGNAGELFF.

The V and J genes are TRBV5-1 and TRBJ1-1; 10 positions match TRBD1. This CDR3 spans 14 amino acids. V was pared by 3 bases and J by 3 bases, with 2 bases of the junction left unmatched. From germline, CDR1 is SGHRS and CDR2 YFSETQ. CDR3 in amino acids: CASSWDRGYTEAFF. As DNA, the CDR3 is TGCGCCAGCAGCTGGGACAGGGGTTACACTGAAGCTTTCTTT.

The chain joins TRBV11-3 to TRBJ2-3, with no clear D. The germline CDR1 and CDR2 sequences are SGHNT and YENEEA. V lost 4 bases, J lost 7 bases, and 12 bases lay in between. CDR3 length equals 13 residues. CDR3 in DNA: TGTGCCAGCAGCTGGACCACTGTTAATACGCAGTATTTT. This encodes CASSWTTVNTQYF.

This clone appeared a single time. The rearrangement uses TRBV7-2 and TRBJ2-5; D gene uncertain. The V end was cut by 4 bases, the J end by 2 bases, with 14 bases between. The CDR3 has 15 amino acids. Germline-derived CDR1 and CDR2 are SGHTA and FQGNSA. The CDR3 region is CASSSNRQPQETQYF. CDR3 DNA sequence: TGTGCCAGCAGCTCTAACAGACAACCTCAAGAGACCCAGTACTTC.

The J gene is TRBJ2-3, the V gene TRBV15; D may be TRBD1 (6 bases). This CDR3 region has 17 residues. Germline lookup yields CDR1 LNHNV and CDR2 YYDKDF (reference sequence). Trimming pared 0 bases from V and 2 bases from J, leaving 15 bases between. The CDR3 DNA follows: TGTGCCACCAGCAGAGATAGGGGGTATTCATCCACAGATACGCAGTATTTT. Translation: CATSRDRGYSSTDTQYF.